Below, one T cell receptor (beta chain) is given with its context. The data derive from a study of blood T cell repertoires in COVID-19. The overall study: Collection of acute and convalescent COVID-19 samples took place in the United States, Italy and Spain. PBMCs, B-cell-depleted T cells, or T cells provided the cDNA or gDNA that made up the material.

Original processing notes: Reference gene primer amplification in the assay estimated nucleated cell counts. The method was immunoSEQ multiplex PCR; TCRdb's version includes in-frame clones alone and lacks a portion of them. V, J and clone size derive from that table, while D and trimming were established from the DNA sequence. The data hold about 92,000 clones, with around 85% observed a single time. Source material: peripheral blood. The clonotype originates from a woman older than 75 with active or convalescent COVID-19.

The CDR3 bases are TGTGCCAGTAGTATAGCATTACTAGCCAAAAACATTCAGTACTTC. Its translation is CASSIALLAKNIQYF. The chain combines TRBV19 with TRBJ2-4; the D is unclear. The CDR3 spans 15 residues. Germline lookup yields CDR1 LNHDA and CDR2 SQIVND (reference sequence). Trimming removed 1 base at V and 0 bases at J, with 7 bases between.